In this sample, the clone carrying this T cell receptor beta chain turned up many times. RNA served as the template for amplifying TCR beta CDR3 regions. First-round RT-PCR with HTBI primers preceded a second-round multiplex PCR. MiXCR was run by TCRdb on the multiplex PCR reads, yielding one entry per CDR3 protein. The sample holds around 670,000 distinct CDR3 sequences, 40% seen once. This record comes from a study of Graves' ophthalmopathy and Graves' hyperthyroidism. Per germline, CDR1 DFQATT and CDR2 SNEGSKA (reference sequence). The CDR3 consists of 12 residues. Trimming stripped 0 bases from V and 3 bases from J, with 5 bases between.

Specimen: peripheral blood. The clonotype originates from an adult man with Graves' ophthalmopathy. The chain employs TRBV20-1 and TRBJ1-1; D call uncertain. CDR3 protein: CSARDDHTEAFF. Here the CDR3 DNA reads TGCAGTGCTAGAGATGACCACACTGAAGCTTTCTTT.